Listed below are T cell receptor beta chains from one sample, sequenced in a study of cytomegalovirus exposure and HLA in healthy donors. Repertoires were generated with immunoSEQ multiplex PCR, while TCRdb's copy carries only in-frame clones and drops some. The table includes about 130,000 clones, approximately 90% detected once. The specimen sequenced was PBMCs. The receptor source for this set is a woman in her 30s in good health and CMV-seropositive. The CDR3 runs from the conserved cysteine through the conserved F or W. Fields, in order: J gene, V gene, CDR3 protein.

j_call: TRBJ1-2; v_call: TRBV28; cdr3_aa: CATSPGTGRRDTF
j_call: TRBJ2-1; v_call: TRBV7-6; cdr3_aa: CASSFSAGEYNEQFF
j_call: TRBJ2-5; v_call: TRBV6-1; cdr3_aa: CASSRKQGSETQYF
j_call: TRBJ2-5; v_call: TRBV15; cdr3_aa: CATSRGDSLTQETQYF
j_call: TRBJ1-5; v_call: TRBV28; cdr3_aa: CASIFRDRAQPQHF
j_call: TRBJ1-2; v_call: TRBV2; cdr3_aa: CASMGQPLTKTPYGYTF
j_call: TRBJ1-1; v_call: TRBV2; cdr3_aa: CASSPQWGGTEAFF
j_call: TRBJ1-1; v_call: TRBV7-2; cdr3_aa: CASSLTGVGVDTEAFF
j_call: TRBJ1-2; v_call: TRBV7-8; cdr3_aa: CASSSGQYGYTF
j_call: TRBJ2-5; v_call: TRBV2; cdr3_aa: CASSENSGGETQYF
j_call: TRBJ2-5; v_call: TRBV6-6; cdr3_aa: CASSYSEVQETQYF
j_call: TRBJ1-3; v_call: TRBV6-5; cdr3_aa: CASRTTGLGNTIYF
j_call: TRBJ2-7; v_call: TRBV2; cdr3_aa: CASSESRGSEQYF
j_call: TRBJ2-1; v_call: TRBV7-9; cdr3_aa: CASSPTGNEQFF